This T cell receptor (beta chain) was observed in a study of cytomegalovirus exposure and HLA in healthy donors. Study conclusions and caveats: Both high specificity and high sensitivity reportedly marked the classifier's diagnosis of cytomegalovirus status.

This clone was picked up a small number of times. Antigen specificity is unknown. Healthy individuals who donated bone marrow served as the donors. The germline V gene has CDR1 KGHSH and CDR2 LQKENI. V was clipped by 2 bases and J by 7 bases; unmatched bases: 4. This CDR3 has 14 residues. The PCR was carried out with 60 Vbeta primers and 13 Jbeta primers. The data were produced by immunoSEQ multiplex PCR, yet TCRdb's version contains in-frame clones alone and is incomplete. Among around 160,000 clones, approximately 80% were seen once, and the ten largest hold about 9.1%. The TCR comes from a man aged 18 to 29 in good health and CMV-seropositive. The sample comprised PBMCs. The chain employs TRBV18 and TRBJ1-2; 10 bases are shared with TRBD1. The CDR3 coding sequence is TGTGCCAGCTCACCAGGGGGACAGGGGACTGGCTACACCTTC. Translated, it gives CASSPGGQGTGYTF. Together with reference TRBV18 and TRBJ1-2, the CDR3 gives the full variable domain: NAGVMQNPRHLVRRRGQEARLRCSPMKGHSHVYWYRQLPEEGLKFMVYLQKENIIDESGMPKERFSAEFPKEGPSILRIQQVVRGDSAAYFCASSPGGQGTGYTFGSGTRLTVV.